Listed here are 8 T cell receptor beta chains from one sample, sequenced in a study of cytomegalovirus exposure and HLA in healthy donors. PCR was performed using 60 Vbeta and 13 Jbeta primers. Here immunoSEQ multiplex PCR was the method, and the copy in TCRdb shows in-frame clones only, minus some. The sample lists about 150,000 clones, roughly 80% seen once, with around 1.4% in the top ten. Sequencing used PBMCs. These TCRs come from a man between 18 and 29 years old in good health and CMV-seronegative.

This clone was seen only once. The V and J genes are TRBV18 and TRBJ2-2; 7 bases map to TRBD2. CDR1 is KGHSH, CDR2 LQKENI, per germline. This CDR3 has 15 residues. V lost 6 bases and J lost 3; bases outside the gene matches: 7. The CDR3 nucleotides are TGTGCCAGCTCCGTCGGGGAGGGAGACACCGGGGAGCTGTTTTTT. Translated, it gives CASSVGEGDTGELFF.

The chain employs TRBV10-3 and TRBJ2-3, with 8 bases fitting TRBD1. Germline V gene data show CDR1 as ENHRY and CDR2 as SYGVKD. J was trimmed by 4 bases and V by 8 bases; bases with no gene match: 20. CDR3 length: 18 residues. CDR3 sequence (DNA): TGTGCCATCCTCCGTAGGACAGGGCCCCCAAATGGTTCAGATACGCAGTATTTT. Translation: CAILRRTGPPNGSDTQYF.

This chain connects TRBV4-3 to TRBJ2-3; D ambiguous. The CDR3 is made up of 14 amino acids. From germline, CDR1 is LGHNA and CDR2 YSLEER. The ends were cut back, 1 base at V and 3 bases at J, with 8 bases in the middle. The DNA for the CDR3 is TGCGCCAGCAGCCAAGTGCAGTCTACAGATACGCAGTATTTT. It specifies CASSQVQSTDTQYF.

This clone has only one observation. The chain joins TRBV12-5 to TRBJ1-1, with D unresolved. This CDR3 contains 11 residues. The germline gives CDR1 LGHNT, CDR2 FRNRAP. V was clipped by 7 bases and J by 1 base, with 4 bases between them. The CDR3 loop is CASVQNTEAFF. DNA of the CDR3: TGTGCTAGTGTACAGAACACTGAAGCTTTCTTT. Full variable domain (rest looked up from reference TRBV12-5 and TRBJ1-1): DARVTQTPRHKVTEMGQEVTMRCQPILGHNTVFWYRQTMMQGLELLAYFRNRAPLDDSGMPKDRFSAEMPDATLATLKIQPSEPRDSAVYFCASVQNTEAFFGQGTRLTVV.

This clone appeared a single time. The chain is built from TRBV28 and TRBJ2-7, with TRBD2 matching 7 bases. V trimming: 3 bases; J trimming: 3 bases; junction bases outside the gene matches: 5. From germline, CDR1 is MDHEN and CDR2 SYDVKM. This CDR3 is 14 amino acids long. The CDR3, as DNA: TGTGCCAGCAGTTTTATCTCTAGCGGCTACGAGCAGTACTTC. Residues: CASSFISSGYEQYF.

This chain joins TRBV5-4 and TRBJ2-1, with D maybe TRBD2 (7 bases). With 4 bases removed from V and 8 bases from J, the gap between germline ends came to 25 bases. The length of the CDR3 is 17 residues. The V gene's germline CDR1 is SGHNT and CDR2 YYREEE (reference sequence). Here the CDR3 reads CASSPGGGREDLDEQFF. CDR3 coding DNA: TGTGCCAGCAGCCCTGGGGGGGGGCGCGAGGACCTCGATGAGCAGTTCTTC.

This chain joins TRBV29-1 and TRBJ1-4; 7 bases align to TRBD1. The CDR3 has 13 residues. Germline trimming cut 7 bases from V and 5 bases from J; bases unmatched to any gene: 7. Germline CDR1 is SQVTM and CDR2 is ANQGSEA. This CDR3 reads CSARTGQNEKLFF. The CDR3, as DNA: TGCAGCGCCCGGACAGGACAGAATGAAAAACTGTTTTTT.

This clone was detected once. CDR3 in DNA: TGTGCCAGCAGCATGACAGGGATGAGCAATCAGCCCCAGCATTTT. Protein product: CASSMTGMSNQPQHF. V gene TRBV7-2 combines with J gene TRBJ1-5, with 7 bases lining up with TRBD1. The V and J ends lost 5 bases and 1 base, in that order; junction bases with no gene match: 5. The CDR3 extends over 15 amino acids. Per germline, CDR1 SGHTA and CDR2 FQGNSA.